The 9 T cell receptor beta chains given below trace back to one sample, sequenced in a study of human T cells and chemical hapten exposure. MiXCR was run by TCRdb on the RACE reads, yielding one entry per CDR3 protein. The table records roughly 130,000 distinct CDR3 sequences, approximately 9% of them present only once. Indicated time point: healthy volunteer bleed at 2 weeks. Unseparated into fractions, whole blood served as the source from which total RNA was extracted. The sequenced sample consisted of whole blood. The receptors were sampled from a male donor in good health. Some clones in this sample may be carry-over from other donors' samples.

This clonotype was seen many times. The chain is built from TRBV5-1 and TRBJ2-1; the D gene is possibly TRBD2 (5 bases). The CDR3 length is 14 residues. The V end was cut by 0 bases, the J end by 9 bases, with 13 bases between. Looked up from germline, CDR1 is SGHRS and CDR2 is YFSETQ. The CDR3 DNA is TGCGCCAGCAGCTTGGGGGTGGGGAGTACTGAGCAGTTCTTC. Translated, it gives CASSLGVGSTEQFF.

In this sample, this clonotype turned up many times. The chain is built from TRBV20-1 and TRBJ1-1, with D possibly being TRBD1 (6 bases). V was clipped by 5 bases and J by 8 bases, with 9 bases between them. This CDR3 comprises 10 residues. Germline V gene data show CDR1 as DFQATT and CDR2 as SNEGSKA (reference sequence). The chain's CDR3 is CSALDSEAFF. CDR3 coding DNA: TGCAGTGCTCTGGACAGCGAAGCTTTCTTT.

The V call is TRBV7-9, the J call TRBJ2-1; TRBD2 agrees at 8 bases. The germline V gene has CDR1 SEHNR and CDR2 FQNEAQ (reference sequence). V lost 3 bases to trimming and J lost 6 bases; unmatched junction nucleotides: 7. The CDR3 is 15 amino acids. The CDR3 DNA reads TGTGCCAGCAGCTTGAAGGGCGGGAGGACCAATGAGCAGTTCTTC. Residues: CASSLKGGRTNEQFF.

The chain is built from TRBV3-1 and TRBJ1-2; weak D call: TRBD1 (5 bases). The ends were cut back, 6 bases at V and 1 base at J, with 12 bases in the middle. The V gene's germline CDR1 is LGHDT and CDR2 YNNKEL (reference sequence). There are 14 residues in the CDR3. The CDR3 loop is CASSSTAVNYGYTF. The CDR3 DNA reads as TGTGCCAGCAGTTCGACAGCCGTTAACTATGGCTACACCTTC.

Only a few counts were recorded for this clonotype. The rearrangement links TRBV6-2 or TRBV6-3 to TRBJ1-5; D not certain. Per germline, CDR1 MNHEY and CDR2 SVGEGT. Trimming took off 1 base at V and 4 bases at J, with 2 bases between the two ends. The CDR3 contains 12 residues. In nucleotides, the CDR3 is TGTGCCAGCAGTTACTTGAATCAGCCCCAGCATTTT. Encoded protein: CASSYLNQPQHF.

This chain joins TRBV6-1 and TRBJ2-7, with TRBD1 as a possible D gene (6 bases). Deletions cut 1 base from V and 5 bases from J, with 15 bases between. The CDR3 spans 15 residues. The germline V gene has CDR1 MNHNS and CDR2 SASEGT. The CDR3 DNA reads as TGTGCCAGCAGTGAAGTGGCTAGGGGGATCCACGAGCAGTACTTC. Its translation is CASSEVARGIHEQYF.

This sequence joins TRBV12-3 or TRBV12-4 and TRBJ1-5, with 11 bases matching TRBD1. The length of the CDR3 is 16 residues. V lost 1 base, J lost 7 bases, and 6 bases stayed unmatched. For the CDR3, the DNA is TGTGCCAGCAGTTTAGGCGGACAGGGGGCAGGACAGCCCCAGCATTTT. It encodes CASSLGGQGAGQPQHF.

For this clonotype: Possible read error: a much larger clone is one base away. The V gene is TRBV25-1, the J gene TRBJ1-1; a possible D gene is TRBD1 (6 bases). CDR1 and CDR2 (germline): MGHDK, SYGVNS. The CDR3 extends over 15 amino acids. CDR3 loop: CASSEFRERDTGAFF. The CDR3 bases are TGTGCCAGCAGTGAATTTCGGGAGAGGGACACTGGAGCTTTCTTT.

The chain is built from TRBV20-1 and TRBJ2-5; 7 bases agree with TRBD2. The V and J ends lost 2 bases and 1 base, in that order; junction bases with no gene match: 7. CDR3 size: 15 residues. Germline-derived CDR1 and CDR2 are DFQATT and SNEGSKA (reference sequence). CDR3 sequence: CSARRASGLQETQYF. CDR3 bases: TGCAGTGCTAGACGGGCTAGCGGCCTCCAAGAGACCCAGTACTTC.